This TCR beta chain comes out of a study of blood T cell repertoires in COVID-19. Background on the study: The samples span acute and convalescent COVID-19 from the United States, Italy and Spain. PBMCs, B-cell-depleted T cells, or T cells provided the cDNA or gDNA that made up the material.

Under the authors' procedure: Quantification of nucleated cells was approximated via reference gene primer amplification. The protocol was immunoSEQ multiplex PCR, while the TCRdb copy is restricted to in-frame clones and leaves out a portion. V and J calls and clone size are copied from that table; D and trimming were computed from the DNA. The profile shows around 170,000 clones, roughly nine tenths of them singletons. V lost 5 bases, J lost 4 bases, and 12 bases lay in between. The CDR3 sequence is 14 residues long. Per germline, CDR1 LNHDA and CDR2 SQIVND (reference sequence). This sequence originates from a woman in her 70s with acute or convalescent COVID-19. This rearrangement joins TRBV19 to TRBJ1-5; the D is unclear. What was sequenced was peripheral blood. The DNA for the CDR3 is TGTGCCAGTAGTGAGGCTTACCATAATCAGCCCCAGCATTTT. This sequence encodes CASSEAYHNQPQHF.